The rows below give T cell receptor beta chains drawn from one sample of a study of cytomegalovirus exposure and HLA in healthy donors. Clones were sequenced by immunoSEQ multiplex PCR, and TCRdb holds only the in-frame ones, with some missing. The table includes fewer than 80,000 clones, 60% to 85% detected once. Sample: PBMCs. The receptors derive from a man between 18 and 35 years old in good health and CMV-seronegative. CDR3s include the opening cysteine and the closing phenylalanine or tryptophan. Fields, in order: clone size, V gene, D gene, J gene, CDR3 protein, CDR3 DNA. The D gene is left open where the match is weak. Expanded clones are given a class, and other clones once, few, many or no size at all.

-	TRBV9	-	TRBJ2-2	CASSPGDSTGELFF	TGTGCCAGCAGCCCCGGGGACTCCACCGGGGAGCTGTTTTTT
-	TRBV5-6	TRBD2	TRBJ2-6	CASSLGAGALSGANVLTF	TGTGCCAGCAGCTTGGGAGCGGGGGCGCTTTCTGGGGCCAACGTCCTGACTTTC
-	TRBV18	TRBD1	TRBJ1-1	CASSPTGGAFF	TGTGCCAGCTCACCTACAGGGGGAGCTTTCTTT
-	TRBV28	-	TRBJ2-1	CASSLTGWGVDNEQFF	TGTGCCAGCAGTTTAACTGGGTGGGGGGTGGACAATGAGCAGTTCTTC
-	TRBV5-1	-	TRBJ1-2	CASSLSGARDYGYTF	TGCGCCAGCAGCTTATCAGGGGCCAGGGACTATGGCTACACCTTC
-	TRBV4-1	-	TRBJ2-5	CASSQQDTLGTQYF	TGCGCCAGCAGCCAACAAGACACCTTAGGGACCCAGTACTTC
-	TRBV5-6	-	TRBJ2-3	CASILTGVGTDTQYF	TGTGCCAGCATCCTGACGGGGGTAGGGACAGATACGCAGTATTTT
-	TRBV14	TRBD1	TRBJ1-1	CASSQRQGTGEAFF	TGTGCCAGCAGCCAGAGACAGGGTACCGGTGAAGCTTTCTTT
once	TRBV2	TRBD1	TRBJ2-7	CASSEPDRGIKQYF	TGTGCCAGCAGTGAACCGGACAGGGGGATAAAGCAGTACTTC
-	TRBV5-8	-	TRBJ2-3	CASSRRVGTDTQYF	TGTGCCAGCAGTCGCAGGGTTGGCACAGATACGCAGTATTTT
-	TRBV6-5	-	TRBJ1-1	CASSPAARIAEAFF	TGTGCCAGCAGTCCCGCGGCGAGGATCGCTGAAGCTTTCTTT
-	TRBV27	-	TRBJ2-5	CASSPLVEETQYF	TGTGCCAGCAGTCCCCTCGTCGAAGAGACCCAGTACTTC
-	TRBV4-3	TRBD1	TRBJ2-2	CASSQDTGAAPTGELFF	TGCGCCAGCAGCCAAGATACAGGGGCCGCCCCCACCGGGGAGCTGTTTTTT
-	TRBV29-1	-	TRBJ2-2	CSVDDGQANTGELFF	TGCAGCGTTGATGACGGACAAGCGAACACCGGGGAGCTGTTTTTT
-	TRBV27	TRBD1	TRBJ1-6	CASKSYRGNNSPLHF	TGTGCCAGTAAGTCATACAGGGGAAATAATTCACCCCTCCACTTT
-	TRBV5-6	TRBD1	TRBJ1-6	CASSSPTGTANSPLHF	TGTGCCAGCAGTTCCCCAACCGGGACAGCAAATTCACCCCTCCACTTT
-	TRBV7-2	TRBD1	TRBJ1-2	CASSFQGVHYGYTF	TGTGCCAGCAGCTTCCAGGGGGTCCACTATGGCTACACCTTC
few	TRBV4-3	-	TRBJ2-6	CASSQDSRLPSSGANVLTF	TGCGCCAGCAGCCAAGATAGTCGGTTGCCGAGCTCTGGGGCCAACGTCCTGACTTTC
-	TRBV5-4	TRBD1	TRBJ2-7	CASSGDRGQTYEQYF	TGTGCCAGCAGCGGGGACAGGGGGCAAACCTACGAGCAGTACTTC
-	TRBV2	-	TRBJ1-6	CASSGQGQNNSPLHF	TGTGCCAGCAGTGGGCAGGGCCAAAATAATTCACCCCTCCACTTT
-	TRBV7-9	-	TRBJ1-3	CASSGGDTIYF	TGTGCCAGCAGCGGGGGGGACACCATATATTTT
-	TRBV28	-	TRBJ2-5	CASRETQETQYF	TGTGCCAGCAGAGAAACTCAAGAGACCCAGTACTTC
-	TRBV7-6	TRBD2	TRBJ2-3	CASSPLAGGSTDTQYF	TGTGCCAGCAGTCCACTAGCGGGGGGGAGCACAGATACGCAGTATTTT
-	TRBV5-6	-	TRBJ1-2	CASSLRDYYGYTF	TGTGCCAGCAGCTTGAGAGACTACTATGGCTACACCTTC
-	TRBV6-1	-	TRBJ1-2	CASKLDIRDYGYTF	TGTGCCAGCAAACTCGACATCCGGGATTATGGCTACACCTTC
-	TRBV9	-	TRBJ1-3	CASSVGIPGNTIYF	TGTGCCAGCAGCGTAGGGATCCCAGGTAACACCATATATTTT
-	TRBV28	-	TRBJ1-2	CASSLFTAYGYTF	TGTGCCAGCAGTTTATTCACTGCCTATGGCTACACCTTC